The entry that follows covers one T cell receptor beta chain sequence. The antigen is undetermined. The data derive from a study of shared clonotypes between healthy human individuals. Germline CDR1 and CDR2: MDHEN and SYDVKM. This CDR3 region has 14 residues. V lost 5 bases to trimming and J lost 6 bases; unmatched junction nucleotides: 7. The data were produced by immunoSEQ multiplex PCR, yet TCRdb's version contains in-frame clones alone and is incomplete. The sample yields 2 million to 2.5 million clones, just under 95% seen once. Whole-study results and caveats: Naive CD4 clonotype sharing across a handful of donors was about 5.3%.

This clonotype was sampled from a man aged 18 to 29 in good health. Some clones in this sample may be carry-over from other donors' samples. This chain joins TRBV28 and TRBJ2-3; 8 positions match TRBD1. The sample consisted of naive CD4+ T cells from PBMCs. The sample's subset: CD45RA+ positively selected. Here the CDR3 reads CASSPGGAVDTQYF. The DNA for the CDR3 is TGTGCCAGCAGTCCAGGGGGCGCAGTGGATACGCAGTATTTT.